This T cell receptor beta chain is from a study of CD8 T cells in Susac syndrome. CDR1 SQVTM and CDR2 ANQGSEA come from the germline V gene. J was trimmed by 4 bases and V by 4 bases; bases with no gene match: 6. The CDR3 has 14 amino acids. RNA was extracted with the RNeasy kit, and a quantity of 0.5 to 1 ug was reverse transcribed using random hexamers. Across 54 Vbeta and 13 Jbeta, immunoSEQ multiplex PCR amplified TCR beta CDR3. TCRdb reanalysed the immunoSEQ multiplex PCR reads using MiXCR and keeps one entry per CDR3 protein. Of 130,000 or so distinct CDR3 sequences listed, 94% are singletons. CD8+ and CD4+ blood T cells underwent TCR beta sequencing. Isolation of CD8+ and CD4+ T cells was performed negatively, whereas enrichment of TEMRA cells was done by FACS. This clonotype has a handful of counts.

The sequenced material came from CD4+ T cells from PBMCs. The sequence was obtained from a human donor in good health. V and J are TRBV29-1 and TRBJ2-3, with 9 bases identical to TRBD2. The CDR3 protein is CSVAASGKADTQYF. The CDR3, as DNA: TGCAGCGTTGCGGCTAGCGGGAAGGCAGATACGCAGTATTTT.